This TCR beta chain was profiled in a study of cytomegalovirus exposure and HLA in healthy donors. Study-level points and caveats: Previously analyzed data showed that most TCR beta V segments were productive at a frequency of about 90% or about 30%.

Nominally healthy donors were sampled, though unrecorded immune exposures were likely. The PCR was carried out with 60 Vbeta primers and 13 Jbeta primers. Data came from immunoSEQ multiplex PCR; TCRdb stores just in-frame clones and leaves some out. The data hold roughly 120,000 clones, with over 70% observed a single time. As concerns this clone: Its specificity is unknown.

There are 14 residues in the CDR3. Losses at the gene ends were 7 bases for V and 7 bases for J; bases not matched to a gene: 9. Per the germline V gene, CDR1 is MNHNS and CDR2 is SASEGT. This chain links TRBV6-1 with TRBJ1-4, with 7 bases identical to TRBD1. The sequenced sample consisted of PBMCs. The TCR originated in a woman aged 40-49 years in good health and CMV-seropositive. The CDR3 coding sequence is TGTGCCAGCACCTCCGACAGGGCTCGTGAAAAACTGTTTTTT. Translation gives CASTSDRAREKLFF.